A selection of T cell receptor beta chains follows, all from one sample in a study of blood T cells in healthy people across ages. TCRdb used MiXCR to reprocess the 5' RACE reads, holding one entry per CDR3 protein. The table has 710,000 or so distinct CDR3 sequences, about 24% seen once. Sequencing was performed on blood. The origin of the receptors is a man aged 65 to 85 in good health. Both conserved end residues are part of each CDR3. A D gene is named only where the DNA matches it firmly. Size tells how often a clone was seen (once, few, many) or the class of an expanded clone, and some rows leave it out.

d_call j_call v_call clone_size cdr3_nt cdr3_aa
NA TRBJ2-3 TRBV19 NA TGTGCCAGTAGTTGGAGTAGCGGCCTTATCACAGATACGCAGTATTTT CASSWSSGLITDTQYF
TRBD1 TRBJ1-4 TRBV2 few TGTGCCACCCAGGGGGGGCGCGGGGAAAAACTGTTTTTT CATQGGRGEKLFF
TRBD2 TRBJ2-2 TRBV12-3/TRBV12-4 NA TGTGCCAGCAGTTTCCCCCTAGCGGGAAAGCACACCGGGGAGCTGTTTTTT CASSFPLAGKHTGELFF
TRBD2 TRBJ2-1 TRBV3-1 few TGTGCCAGCAGCCAAGCCTCACTAGCGGGGACTAATGAGCAGTTCTTC CASSQASLAGTNEQFF
NA TRBJ2-7 TRBV20-1 few TGCAGTGCTAGAGCACAGGCGGGAAACTACGAGCAGTACTTC CSARAQAGNYEQYF
TRBD1 TRBJ2-5 TRBV29-1 NA TGCAGCGTTAGGACAGGGTACCAAGAGACCCAGTACTTC CSVRTGYQETQYF
NA TRBJ1-2 TRBV6-5 NA TGTGCCAGCACCAACGAGGTCGGGACACCTAACTATGGCTACACCTTC CASTNEVGTPNYGYTF
NA TRBJ2-7 TRBV3-1 many TGTGCCAGCAGCCAGGACTACGAGCAGTACTTC CASSQDYEQYF
TRBD2 TRBJ2-1 TRBV20-1 NA TGCAGTGCTCCTCCACTAGCGGGAGGAATGTGGGGATACAATGAGCAGTTCTTC CSAPPLAGGMWGYNEQFF
NA TRBJ1-2 TRBV20-1 few TGCAGTGCTAGAGATTCGGGTTCTGGTGGCTACACCTTC CSARDSGSGGYTF
NA TRBJ2-3 TRBV12-3/TRBV12-4 NA TGTGCCAGCATGAAAAGGGGCGGGGAACGCTTCACAGATACGCAGTATTTT CASMKRGGERFTDTQYF
TRBD1 TRBJ1-1 TRBV2 NA TGTGCCAGCAGCGCTGGGACAGGAAGGACAGCTTTCTTT CASSAGTGRTAFF
NA TRBJ2-5 TRBV6-5 few TGTGCCGCTAGGACAGCAGCAATGGAGACCCAGTACTTC CAARTAAMETQYF
NA TRBJ2-1 TRBV20-1 NA TGCAGTGCTAGCTGGGGTAATGAGCAGTTCTTC CSASWGNEQFF
TRBD1 TRBJ2-5 TRBV25-1 NA TGTGCCAGCAGACCATTCGGGACAGGGGGACAAGAGACCCAGTACTTC CASRPFGTGGQETQYF
TRBD1 TRBJ2-5 TRBV6-5 few TGTGCCAGCAGTTTCAGACAGGGCTCGTACCAAGAGACCCAGTACTTC CASSFRQGSYQETQYF
NA TRBJ2-4 TRBV12-3/TRBV12-4 few TGTGCCAGCAGTTTTGACGGAACCAGAAACATTCAGTACTTC CASSFDGTRNIQYF
TRBD1 TRBJ2-1 TRBV24-1 NA TGTGCCACCAGTGAGCCGGGACAGGGGTCCAATGAGCAGTTCTTC CATSEPGQGSNEQFF
TRBD1 TRBJ2-3 TRBV12-3/TRBV12-4 NA TGTGCCAGCAGTCTGACAGGGGACGCGCAGTATTTT CASSLTGDAQYF
NA TRBJ2-7 TRBV28 NA TGTGCCAGCAGCGTTCCCACGACCTACGAGCAGTACTTC CASSVPTTYEQYF